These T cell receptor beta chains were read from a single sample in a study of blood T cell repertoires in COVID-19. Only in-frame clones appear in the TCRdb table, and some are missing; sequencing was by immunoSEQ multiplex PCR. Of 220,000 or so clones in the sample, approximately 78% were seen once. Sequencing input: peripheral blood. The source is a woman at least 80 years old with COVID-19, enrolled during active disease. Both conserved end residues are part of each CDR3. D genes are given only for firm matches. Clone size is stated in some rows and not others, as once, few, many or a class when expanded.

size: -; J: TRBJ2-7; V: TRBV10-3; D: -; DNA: TGTGCCATCAGTGATAGGTCGGCAGGTCTATCCTACGAGCAGTACTTC; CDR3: CAISDRSAGLSYEQYF
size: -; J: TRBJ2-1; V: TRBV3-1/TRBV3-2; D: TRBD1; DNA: TGTGCCAGCAGCCAAGAGAGGGGGCAAGGGAAGGCCCTATACAATGAGCAGTTCTTC; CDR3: CASSQERGQGKALYNEQFF
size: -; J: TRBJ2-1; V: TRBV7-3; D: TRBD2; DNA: TGTGCCAGCAGCTTTGGACTAGCGGGGAACAATGAGCAGTTCTTC; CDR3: CASSFGLAGNNEQFF
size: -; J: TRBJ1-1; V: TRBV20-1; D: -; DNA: TGCAGTGCTTTCCTCCACACTGAAGCTTTCTTT; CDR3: CSAFLHTEAFF
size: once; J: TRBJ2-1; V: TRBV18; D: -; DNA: TGTGCCAGCTCCCCAAGCCAATCCTACAATGAGCAGTTCTTC; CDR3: CASSPSQSYNEQFF
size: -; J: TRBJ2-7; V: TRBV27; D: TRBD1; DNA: TGTGCCAGCAGGGCGACAGGGGGCTCGTTCGAGCAGTACTTC; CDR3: CASRATGGSFEQYF
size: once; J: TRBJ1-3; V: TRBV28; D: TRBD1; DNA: TGTGCCAGCAGTTTAATCCGGACAGGGGGGAACACCATATATTTT; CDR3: CASSLIRTGGNTIYF
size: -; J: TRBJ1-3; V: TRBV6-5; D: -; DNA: TGTGCCAGCAAGCGGAGCTCTGGAAACACCATATATTTT; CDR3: CASKRSSGNTIYF
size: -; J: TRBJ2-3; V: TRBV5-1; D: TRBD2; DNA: TGCGCCAGCAGACTAAGGACTAGCGGGGGGCGGTTCACAGATACGCAGTATTTT; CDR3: CASRLRTSGGRFTDTQYF
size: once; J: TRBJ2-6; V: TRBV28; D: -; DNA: TGTGCCAGCAGTTTATTATCGGGGGCCAACGTCCTGACTTTC; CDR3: CASSLLSGANVLTF
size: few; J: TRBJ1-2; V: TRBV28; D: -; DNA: TGTGCCAGCAGTTCGCACCGCGGGCAAACTAACTATGGCTACACCTTC; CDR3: CASSSHRGQTNYGYTF
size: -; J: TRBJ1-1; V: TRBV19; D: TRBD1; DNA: TGTGCCAGTAGTAACAGGGGGGACGCTTTCTTT; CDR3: CASSNRGDAFF
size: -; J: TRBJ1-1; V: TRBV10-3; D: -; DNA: TGTGCCATCAGTGCTGGCAGTTCGAACACTGAAGCTTTCTTT; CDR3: CAISAGSSNTEAFF
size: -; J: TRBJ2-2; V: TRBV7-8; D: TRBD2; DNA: TGTGCCAGCAGCTTCCCGGGACTAGCCGGGGAGCTGTTTTTT; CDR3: CASSFPGLAGELFF
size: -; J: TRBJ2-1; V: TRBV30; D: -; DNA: TGTGCCTGGGACAGGGAGGGACTGTCGAATGAGCAGTTCTTC; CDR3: CAWDREGLSNEQFF
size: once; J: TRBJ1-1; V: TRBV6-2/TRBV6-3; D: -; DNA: TGTGCCAGCAGTCGACAGACCCTGAACACTGAAGCTTTCTTT; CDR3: CASSRQTLNTEAFF
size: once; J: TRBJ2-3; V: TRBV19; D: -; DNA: TGTGCCAGTAGTTTAATTTCAGTGGCAGATACGCAGTATTTT; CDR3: CASSLISVADTQYF
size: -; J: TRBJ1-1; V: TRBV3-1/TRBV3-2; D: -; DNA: TGTGCCAGCAGCCCCTCTTTTGGACAGACCCGGAGCACTGAAGCTTTCTTT; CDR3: CASSPSFGQTRSTEAFF
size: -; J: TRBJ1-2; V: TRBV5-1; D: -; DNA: TGCGCCAGCAGCATGGGCGGGAGGGGCTACACCTTC; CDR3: CASSMGGRGYTF
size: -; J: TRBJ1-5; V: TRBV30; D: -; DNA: TGTGCCTGGAGTCCCCTTAGCGGGTTTAATCAGCCCCAGCATTTT; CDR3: CAWSPLSGFNQPQHF
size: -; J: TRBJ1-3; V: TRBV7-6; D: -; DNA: TGTGCCAGCAGCTCGGGGGACTCTGGAAACACCATATATTTT; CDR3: CASSSGDSGNTIYF
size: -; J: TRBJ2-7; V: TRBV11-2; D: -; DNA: TGTGCCAGCAGCTCCCTCCGCTACGAGCAGTACTTC; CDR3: CASSSLRYEQYF
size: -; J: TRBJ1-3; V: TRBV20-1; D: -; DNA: TGCAGTGCTTTTACAGGAAACACCATATATTTT; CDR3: CSAFTGNTIYF